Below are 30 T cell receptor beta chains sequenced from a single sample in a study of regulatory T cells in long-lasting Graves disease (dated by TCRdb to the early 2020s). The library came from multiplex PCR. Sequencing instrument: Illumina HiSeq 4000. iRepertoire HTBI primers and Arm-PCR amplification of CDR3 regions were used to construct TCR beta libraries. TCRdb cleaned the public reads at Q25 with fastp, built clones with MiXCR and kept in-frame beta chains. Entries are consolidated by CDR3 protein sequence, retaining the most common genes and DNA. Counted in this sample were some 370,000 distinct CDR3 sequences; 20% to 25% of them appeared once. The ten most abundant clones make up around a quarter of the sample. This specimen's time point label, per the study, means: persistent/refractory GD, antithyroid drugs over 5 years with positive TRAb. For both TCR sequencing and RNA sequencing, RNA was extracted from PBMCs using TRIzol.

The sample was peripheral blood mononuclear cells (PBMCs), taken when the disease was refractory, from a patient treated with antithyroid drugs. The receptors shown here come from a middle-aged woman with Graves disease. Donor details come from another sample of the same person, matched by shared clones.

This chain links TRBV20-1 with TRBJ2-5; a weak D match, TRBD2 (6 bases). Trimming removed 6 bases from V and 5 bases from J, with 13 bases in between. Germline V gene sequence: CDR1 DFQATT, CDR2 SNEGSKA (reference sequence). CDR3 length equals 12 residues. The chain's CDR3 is CSARGAGETQYF. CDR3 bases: TGCAGTGCCCGCGGCGCGGGGGAGACCCAGTACTTC.

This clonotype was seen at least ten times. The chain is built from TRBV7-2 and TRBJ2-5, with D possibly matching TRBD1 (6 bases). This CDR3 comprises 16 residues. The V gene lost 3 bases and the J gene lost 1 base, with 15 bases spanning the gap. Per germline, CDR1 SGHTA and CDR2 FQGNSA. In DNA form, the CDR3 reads TGTGCCAGCAGCTTGTCCCCCAGCAGGGGCCAAGAGACCCAGTACTTC. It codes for CASSLSPSRGQETQYF.

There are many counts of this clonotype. CDR3 region: CASSYREGQPQHF. The CDR3 DNA follows: TGTGCCAGCAGTTACAGGGAGGGGCAGCCCCAGCATTTT. This chain links TRBV2 with TRBJ1-5, with a tentative D call TRBD1 (6 bases). CDR3 length: 13 residues. Trimming removed 5 bases at V and 7 bases at J, with 12 bases between. The germline gives CDR1 SNHLY, CDR2 FYNNEI.

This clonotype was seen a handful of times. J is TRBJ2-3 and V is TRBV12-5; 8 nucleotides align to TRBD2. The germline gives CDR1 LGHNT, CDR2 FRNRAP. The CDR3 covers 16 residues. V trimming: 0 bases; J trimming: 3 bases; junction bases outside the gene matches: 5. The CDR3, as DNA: TGTGCTAGTGGTTTGGTAGTAGCGGGGAGAACAGATACGCAGTATTTT. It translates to CASGLVVAGRTDTQYF.

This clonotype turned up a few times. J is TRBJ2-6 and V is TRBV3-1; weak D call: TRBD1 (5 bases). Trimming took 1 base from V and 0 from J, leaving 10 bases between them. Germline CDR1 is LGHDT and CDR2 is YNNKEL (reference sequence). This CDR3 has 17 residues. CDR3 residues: CASSQGVDSSGANVLTF. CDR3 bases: TGTGCCAGCAGCCAAGGGGTCGACAGCTCTGGGGCCAACGTCCTGACTTTC.

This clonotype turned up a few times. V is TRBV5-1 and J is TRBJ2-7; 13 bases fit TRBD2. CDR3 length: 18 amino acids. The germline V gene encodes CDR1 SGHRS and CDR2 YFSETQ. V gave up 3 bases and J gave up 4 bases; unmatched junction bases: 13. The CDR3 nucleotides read TGCGCCAGCAGCTCAGCCGGGACTAGCGGGATCCTTGGGTACGAGCAGTACTTC. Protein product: CASSSAGTSGILGYEQYF. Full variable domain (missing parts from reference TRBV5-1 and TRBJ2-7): KAGVTQTPRYLIKTRGQQVTLSCSPISGHRSVSWYQQTPGQGLQFLFEYFSETQRNKGNFPGRFSGRQFSNSRSEMNVSTLELGDSALYLCASSSAGTSGILGYEQYFGPGTRLTVT.

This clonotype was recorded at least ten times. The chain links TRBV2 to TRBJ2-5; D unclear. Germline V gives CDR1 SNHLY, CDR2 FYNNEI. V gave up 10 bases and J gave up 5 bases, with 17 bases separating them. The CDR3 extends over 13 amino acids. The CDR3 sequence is CATALTLRETQYF. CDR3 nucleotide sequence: TGTGCCACAGCACTCACTCTTCGTGAGACCCAGTACTTC. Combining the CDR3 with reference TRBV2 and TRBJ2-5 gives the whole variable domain EPEVTQTPSHQVTQMGQEVILRCVPISNHLYFYWYRQILGQKVEFLVSFYNNEISEKSEIFDDQFSVERPDGSNFTLKIRSTKLEDSAMYFCATALTLRETQYFGPGTRLLVL.

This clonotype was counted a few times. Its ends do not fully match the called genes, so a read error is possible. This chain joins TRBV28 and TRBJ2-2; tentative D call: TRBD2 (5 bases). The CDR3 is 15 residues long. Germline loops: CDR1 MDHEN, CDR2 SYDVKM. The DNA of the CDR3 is TGTGCCAGCAGGTGGGATTATCCGAACACCGGGGAGCCGTTTTTT. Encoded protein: CASRWDYPNTGEPFF.

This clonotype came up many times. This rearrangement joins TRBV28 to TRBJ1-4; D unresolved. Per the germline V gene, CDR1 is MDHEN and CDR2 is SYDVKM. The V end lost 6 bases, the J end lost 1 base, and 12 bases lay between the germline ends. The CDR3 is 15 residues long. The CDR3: CASSTIFRTNEKLFF. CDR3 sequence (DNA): TGTGCCAGCAGCACCATTTTTCGAACTAATGAAAAACTGTTTTTT.

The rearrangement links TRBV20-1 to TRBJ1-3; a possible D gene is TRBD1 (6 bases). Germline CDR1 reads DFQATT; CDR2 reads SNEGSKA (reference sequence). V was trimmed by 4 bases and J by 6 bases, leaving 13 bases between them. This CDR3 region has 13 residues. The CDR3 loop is CSAKGQSLNTIYF. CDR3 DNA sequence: TGCAGTGCTAAAGGACAGTCTTTAAACACCATATATTTT.

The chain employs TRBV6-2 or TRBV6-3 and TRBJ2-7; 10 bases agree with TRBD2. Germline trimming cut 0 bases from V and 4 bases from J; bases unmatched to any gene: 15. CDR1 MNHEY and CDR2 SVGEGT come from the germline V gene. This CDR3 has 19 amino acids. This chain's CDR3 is CASSYSRASGRSVWYEQYF. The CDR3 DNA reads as TGTGCCAGCAGTTACTCTAGGGCTAGCGGGAGATCTGTGTGGTACGAGCAGTACTTC.

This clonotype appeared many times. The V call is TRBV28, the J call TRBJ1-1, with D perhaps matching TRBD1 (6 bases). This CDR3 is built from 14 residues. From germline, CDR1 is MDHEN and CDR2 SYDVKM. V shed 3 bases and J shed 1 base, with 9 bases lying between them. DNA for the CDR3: TGTGCCAGCAGTTTGAGGGGGGAGAACACTGAAGCTTTCTTT. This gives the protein CASSLRGENTEAFF.

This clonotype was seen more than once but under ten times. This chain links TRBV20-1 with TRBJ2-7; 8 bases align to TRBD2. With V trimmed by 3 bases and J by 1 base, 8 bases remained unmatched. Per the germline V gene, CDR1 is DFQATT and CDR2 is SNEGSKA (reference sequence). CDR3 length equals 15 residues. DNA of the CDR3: TGCAGTGCTAGTCGGCGGGGGGTCTTATCCTACGAGCAGTACTTC. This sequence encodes CSASRRGVLSYEQYF.

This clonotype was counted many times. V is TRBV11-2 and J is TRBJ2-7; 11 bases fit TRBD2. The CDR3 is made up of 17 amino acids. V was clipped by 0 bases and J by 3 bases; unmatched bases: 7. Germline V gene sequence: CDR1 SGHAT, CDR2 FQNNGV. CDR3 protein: CASSLEVRLAGLYEQYF. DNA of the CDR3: TGTGCCAGCAGCTTAGAGGTCCGACTAGCGGGACTCTACGAGCAGTACTTC. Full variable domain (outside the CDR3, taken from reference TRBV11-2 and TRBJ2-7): EAGVAQSPRYKIIEKRQSVAFWCNPISGHATLYWYQQILGQGPKLLIQFQNNGVVDDSQLPKDRFSAERLKGVDSTLKIQPAKLEDSAVYLCASSLEVRLAGLYEQYFGPGTRLTVT.

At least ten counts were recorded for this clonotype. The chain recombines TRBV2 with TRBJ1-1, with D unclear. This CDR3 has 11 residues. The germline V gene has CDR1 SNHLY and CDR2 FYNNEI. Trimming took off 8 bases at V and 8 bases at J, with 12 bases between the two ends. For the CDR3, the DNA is TGTGCCAGCCTTAAGATTCACGAAGCTTTCTTT. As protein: CASLKIHEAFF.

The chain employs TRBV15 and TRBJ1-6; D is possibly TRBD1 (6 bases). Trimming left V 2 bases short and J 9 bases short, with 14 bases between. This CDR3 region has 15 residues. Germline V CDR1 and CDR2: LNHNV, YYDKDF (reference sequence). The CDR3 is CATSRSRGHGSPLHF. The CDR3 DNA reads TGTGCCACCAGCAGATCTCGGGGGCATGGTTCACCCCTCCACTTT.

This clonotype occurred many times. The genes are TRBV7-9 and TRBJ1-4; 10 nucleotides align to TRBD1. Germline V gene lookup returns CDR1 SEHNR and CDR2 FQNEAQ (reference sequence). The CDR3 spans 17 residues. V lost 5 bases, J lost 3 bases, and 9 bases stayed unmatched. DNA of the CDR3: TGTGCCAGCAGCGAGCGGCGGGACAGGGGTCCTAATGAAAAACTGTTTTTT. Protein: CASSERRDRGPNEKLFF.

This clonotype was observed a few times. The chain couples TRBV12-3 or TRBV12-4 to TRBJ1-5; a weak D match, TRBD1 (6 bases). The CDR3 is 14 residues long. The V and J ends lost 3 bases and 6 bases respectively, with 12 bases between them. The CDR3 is CASSFSGGSQPQHF. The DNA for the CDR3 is TGTGCCAGCAGTTTCTCCGGGGGCAGTCAGCCCCAGCATTTT.

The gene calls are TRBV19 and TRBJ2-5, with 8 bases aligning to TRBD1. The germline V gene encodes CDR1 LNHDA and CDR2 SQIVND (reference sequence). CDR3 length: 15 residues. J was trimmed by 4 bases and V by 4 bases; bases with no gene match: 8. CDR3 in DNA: TGTGCCAGTAGTAGCCGACAGGGGTTAGGAGAGACCCAGTACTTC. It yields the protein CASSSRQGLGETQYF.

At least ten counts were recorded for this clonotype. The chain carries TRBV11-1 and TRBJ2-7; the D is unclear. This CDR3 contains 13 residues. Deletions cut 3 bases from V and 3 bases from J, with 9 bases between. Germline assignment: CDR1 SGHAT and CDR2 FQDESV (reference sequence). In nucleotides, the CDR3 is TGTGCCAGCAGCTTTGAACTCCTCTACGAGCAGTACTTC. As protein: CASSFELLYEQYF. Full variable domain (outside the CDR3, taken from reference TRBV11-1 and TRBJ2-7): EAEVAQSPRYKITEKSQAVAFWCDPISGHATLYWYRQILGQGPELLVQFQDESVVDDSQLPKDRFSAERLKGVDSTLKIQPAELGDSAMYLCASSFELLYEQYFGPGTRLTVT.

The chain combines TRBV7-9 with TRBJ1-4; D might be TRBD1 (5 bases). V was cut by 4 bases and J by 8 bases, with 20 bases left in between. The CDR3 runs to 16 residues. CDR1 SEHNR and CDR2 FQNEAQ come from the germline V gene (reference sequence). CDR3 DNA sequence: TGTGCCAGCAGCTCAACTGGTCGGGGGTATGGGGAAAAACTGTTTTTT. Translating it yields CASSSTGRGYGEKLFF.

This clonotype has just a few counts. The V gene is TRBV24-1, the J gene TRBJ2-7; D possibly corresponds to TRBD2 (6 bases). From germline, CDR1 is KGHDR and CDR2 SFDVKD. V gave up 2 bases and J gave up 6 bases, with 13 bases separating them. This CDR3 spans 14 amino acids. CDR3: CATSDSGELGEQYF. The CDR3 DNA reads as TGTGCCACCAGTGATTCGGGGGAGTTGGGCGAGCAGTACTTC.

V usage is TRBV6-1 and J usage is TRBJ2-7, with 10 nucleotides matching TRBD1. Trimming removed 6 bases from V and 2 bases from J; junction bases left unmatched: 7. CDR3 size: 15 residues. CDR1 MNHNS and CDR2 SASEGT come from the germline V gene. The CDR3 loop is CASSRDRGRPYEQYF. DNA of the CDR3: TGTGCCAGCAGCCGGGACAGGGGTCGCCCCTACGAGCAGTACTTC.

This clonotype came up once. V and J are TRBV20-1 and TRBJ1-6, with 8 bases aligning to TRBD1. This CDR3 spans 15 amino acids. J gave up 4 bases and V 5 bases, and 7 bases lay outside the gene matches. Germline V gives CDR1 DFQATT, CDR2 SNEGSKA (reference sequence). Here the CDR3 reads CSAYRGGGYNSPLHF. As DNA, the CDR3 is TGCAGTGCTTACAGGGGGGGGGGTTATAATTCACCCCTCCACTTT.

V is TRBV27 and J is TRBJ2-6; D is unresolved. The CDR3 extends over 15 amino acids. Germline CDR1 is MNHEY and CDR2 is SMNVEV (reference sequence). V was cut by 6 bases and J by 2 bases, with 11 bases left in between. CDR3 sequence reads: CASSSRSAGANVLTF. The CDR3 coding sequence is TGTGCCAGCAGCTCACGTAGTGCTGGGGCCAACGTCCTGACTTTC.

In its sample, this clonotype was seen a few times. CDR3 in amino acids: CASSLVASGSQETQYF. The CDR3 DNA sequence: TGTGCCAGCAGCTTAGTGGCTAGCGGGAGTCAAGAGACCCAGTACTTC. The chain couples TRBV7-2 to TRBJ2-5, with 10 nucleotides matching TRBD2. The CDR3 consists of 16 residues. The junction had 4 bases not matched to a gene; V was cut back by 1 base and J by 2 bases. Germline CDR1 reads SGHTA; CDR2 reads FQGNSA.

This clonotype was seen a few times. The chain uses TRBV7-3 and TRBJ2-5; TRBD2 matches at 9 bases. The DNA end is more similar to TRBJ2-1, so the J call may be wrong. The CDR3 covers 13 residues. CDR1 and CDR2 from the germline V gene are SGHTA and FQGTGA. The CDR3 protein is CASSLGAGGVQFF. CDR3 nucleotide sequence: TGTGCCAGCAGCTTAGGGGCGGGAGGGGTGCAGTTCTTC.

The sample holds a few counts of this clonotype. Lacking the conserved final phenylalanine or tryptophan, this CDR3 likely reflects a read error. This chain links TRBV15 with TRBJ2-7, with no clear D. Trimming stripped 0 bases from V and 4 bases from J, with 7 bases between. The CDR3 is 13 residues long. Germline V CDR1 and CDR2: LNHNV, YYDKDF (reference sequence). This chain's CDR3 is CATSRDVTYEQYS. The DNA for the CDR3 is TGTGCCACCAGCAGAGATGTGACATACGAGCAGTACTCC.

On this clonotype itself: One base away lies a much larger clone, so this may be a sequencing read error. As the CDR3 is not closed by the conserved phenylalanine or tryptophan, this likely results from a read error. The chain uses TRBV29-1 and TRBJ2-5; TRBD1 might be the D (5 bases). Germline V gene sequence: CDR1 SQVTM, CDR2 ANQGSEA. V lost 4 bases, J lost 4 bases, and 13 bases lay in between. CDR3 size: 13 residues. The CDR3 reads CSVAQGMGETQYS. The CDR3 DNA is TGCAGCGTTGCCCAGGGCATGGGAGAGACCCAGTACTCC.

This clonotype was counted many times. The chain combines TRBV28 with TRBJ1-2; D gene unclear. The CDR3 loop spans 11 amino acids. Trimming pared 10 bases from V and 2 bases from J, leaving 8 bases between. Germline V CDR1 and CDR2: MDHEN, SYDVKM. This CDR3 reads CATATNYGYTF. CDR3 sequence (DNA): TGTGCCACGGCGACCAACTATGGCTACACCTTC.